This TCR beta chain comes out of a study of cytomegalovirus exposure and HLA in healthy donors. TCRdb keeps only in-frame clones here, not all; method: immunoSEQ multiplex PCR. Among approximately 270,000 clones listed, around 87% were seen once. This CDR3 has 17 amino acids. Looked up from germline, CDR1 is SGHTA and CDR2 is FQGTGA. V shed 2 bases and J 3 bases; nucleotides not matched to a gene: 10. Separate from the approximately 670-subject first cohort, the roughly 120-subject validation cohort was the one that the donors belonged to. The sequencing sample was made of PBMCs. This chain joins TRBV7-3 and TRBJ2-3; 8 bases match TRBD2. The receptor comes from a woman aged 18-30 years in good health and CMV-seronegative. CDR3 residues: CASSLSSGGSWTDTQYF. CDR3 nucleotide sequence: TGTGCCAGCAGCTTATCATCGGGGGGGAGTTGGACAGATACGCAGTATTTT. Full variable domain (missing parts from reference TRBV7-3 and TRBJ2-3): GAGVSQTPSNKVTEKGKYVELRCDPISGHTALYWYRQSLGQGPEFLIYFQGTGAADDSGLPNDRFFAVRPEGSVSTLKIQRTERGDSAVYLCASSLSSGGSWTDTQYFGPGTRLTVL.